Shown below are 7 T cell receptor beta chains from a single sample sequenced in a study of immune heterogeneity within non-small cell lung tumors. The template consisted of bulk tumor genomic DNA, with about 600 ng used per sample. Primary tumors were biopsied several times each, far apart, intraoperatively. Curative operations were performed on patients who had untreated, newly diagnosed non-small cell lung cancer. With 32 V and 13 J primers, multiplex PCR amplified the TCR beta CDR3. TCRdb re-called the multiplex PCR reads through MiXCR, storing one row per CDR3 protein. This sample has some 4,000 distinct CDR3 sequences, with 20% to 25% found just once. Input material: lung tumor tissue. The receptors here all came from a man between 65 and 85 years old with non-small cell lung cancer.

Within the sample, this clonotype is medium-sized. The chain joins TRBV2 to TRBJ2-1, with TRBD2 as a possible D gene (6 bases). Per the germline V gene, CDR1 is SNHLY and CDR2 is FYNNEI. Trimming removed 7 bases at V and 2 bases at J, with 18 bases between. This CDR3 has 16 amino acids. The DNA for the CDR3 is TGTGCCAGCAAGGATGGAACGGGACTCGCCTACAATGAGCAGTTCTTC. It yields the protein CASKDGTGLAYNEQFF.

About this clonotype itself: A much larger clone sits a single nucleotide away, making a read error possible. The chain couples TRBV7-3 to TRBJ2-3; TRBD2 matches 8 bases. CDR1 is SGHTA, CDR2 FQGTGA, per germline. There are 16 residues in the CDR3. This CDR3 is CASSSEAAGGTGTQYF. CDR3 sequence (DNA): TGTGCCAGCAGCTCAGAGGCGGCGGGGGGCACAGGTACGCAGTATTTT.

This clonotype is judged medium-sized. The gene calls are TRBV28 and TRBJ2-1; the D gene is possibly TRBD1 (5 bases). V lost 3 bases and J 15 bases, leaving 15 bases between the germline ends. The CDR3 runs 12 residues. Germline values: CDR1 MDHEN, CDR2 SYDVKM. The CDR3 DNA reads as TGTGCCAGCAGTTTGAGGCAGGGTGGATGGTTCTTC. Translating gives CASSLRQGGWFF.

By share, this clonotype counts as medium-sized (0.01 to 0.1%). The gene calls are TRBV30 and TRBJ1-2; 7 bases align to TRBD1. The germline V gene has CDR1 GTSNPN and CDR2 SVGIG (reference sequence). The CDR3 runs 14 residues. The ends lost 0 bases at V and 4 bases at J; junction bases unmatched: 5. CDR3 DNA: TGTGCCTGGAGTGTACGACAGGGAGTCTATGGCTACACCTTC. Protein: CAWSVRQGVYGYTF.

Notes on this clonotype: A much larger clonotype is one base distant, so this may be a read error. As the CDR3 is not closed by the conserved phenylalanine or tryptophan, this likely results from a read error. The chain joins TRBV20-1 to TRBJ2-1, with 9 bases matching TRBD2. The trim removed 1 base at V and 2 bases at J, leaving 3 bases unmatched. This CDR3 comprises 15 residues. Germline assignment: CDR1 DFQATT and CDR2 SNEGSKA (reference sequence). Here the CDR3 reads CSARVPSGAYNEQFL. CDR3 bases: TGCAGTGCTAGAGTCCCTAGCGGGGCCTACAATGAGCAGTTCTTA.

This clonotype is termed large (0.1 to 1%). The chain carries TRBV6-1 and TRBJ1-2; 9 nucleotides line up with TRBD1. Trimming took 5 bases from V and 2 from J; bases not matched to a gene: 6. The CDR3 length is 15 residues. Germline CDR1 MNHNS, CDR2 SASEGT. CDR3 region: CASSKTGTGNYGYTF. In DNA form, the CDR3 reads TGTGCCAGCAGTAAGACCGGGACAGGGAACTATGGCTACACCTTC.

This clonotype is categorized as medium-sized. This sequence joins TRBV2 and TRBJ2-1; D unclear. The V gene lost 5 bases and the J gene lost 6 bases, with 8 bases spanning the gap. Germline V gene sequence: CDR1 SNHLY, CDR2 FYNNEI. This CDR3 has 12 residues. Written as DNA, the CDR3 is TGTGCCAGCAGTCCTCCCCGCAATGAGCAGTTCTTC. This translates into CASSPPRNEQFF.